This T cell receptor beta chain was identified in a study of CD4 T cells in relation to SARS-CoV-2 and coronaviruses (dated by TCRdb to the early 2020s). Background on the whole study: In the ViraFEST assay, PBMCs were grown with antigen for nine to eleven days, and TCR beta CDR3s were then sequenced to identify antigen-specific clonal expansions. An HIV-1 Nef peptide pool or a culture without peptide was used as the negative reference condition. Patient-derived lymphoblastoid cell lines were used to map the HLA restriction of shared crossreactive spike epitopes. Memory CD4+ T cell crossreactivity between SARS-CoV-2 and common cold coronavirus spike proteins was assessed at the TCR clonotype level in the study. Samples from three pre-COVID donors and the naive versus memory experiments were sequenced with the Adaptive Biotechnologies TCR-sequencing kit; other data were Illumina-based. A different, Illumina-based TCR-beta assay was used to sequence expansion assays from other donors in the study. General findings and caveats noted by the study authors: No donor contributed both pre-pandemic and post-infection samples, which limited tracing the source of pre-existing responses. Crossreactive clones showed significantly weaker SARS-CoV-2-driven expansion than monoreactive clones, consistent with antigenic imprinting. In about 71% of donors, memory CD4+ clonotypes turned up that crossrecognized SARS-CoV-2 and at least one common cold coronavirus spike. Because the crossreactivity analysis focused on spike protein, crossreactivity against other viral proteins was not assessed. Small numbers of patients and of tested TCRs were a limitation of the study.

The receptor library was made with the immunoSEQ multiplex PCR assay. On the authors' methods: During preprocessing, nonproductive sequences were discarded, as were any CDR3s that did not begin with C, did not end with F or W, or were shorter than 7 amino acids. The MANAFEST web app was used to call antigen-specific clonotypes on the basis of expansion compared with the reference and with other culture wells. A clone was considered positive if the clone showed significant expansion compared with the reference culture in 2 of 3 replicate wells at an FDR below 0.05. For a clone to be considered positive, significant expansion relative to all other tandem wells and an odds ratio above 5 were also required. Pairwise Levenshtein distance, computed with the stringdist R package after three terminal residues were trimmed from each end, was used as the measure of CDR3 homology. TCRdb obtained this table from immuneACCESS and retained in-frame rearrangements with V and J assigned. These tables miss some clones; where compared with another copy, unresolved V genes account for less than half of the shortfall, and the remainder is unexplained. The D gene and trimming were derived from the DNA, and the V and J assignments and clone size from that table. The sample contains approximately 27,000 clones, roughly 70% of them found a single time. The top ten clonotypes cover 13% of the sample.

Ends trimmed: V by 0 bases, J by 8 bases; bases unmatched to a gene: 1. Its CDR3 holds 14 amino acids, cysteine through phenylalanine. Only the CDR3 part of the read is kept: 42 bases, read in frame from the first base. CDR1 and CDR2 were assigned from the germline V gene as KGHSH and LQKENI. As regards this clone: Its antigen specificity is not known. Qualities for individual bases were not recorded, and no much larger clone is one base off.

CD4+ T cells from unexposed donors were collected before the COVID-19 pandemic (2011-2018). The EasySep CD4+ T cell isolation kit was used to isolate CD4+ T cells once the cultures had run for under twelve days. Unexposed donor CD4+ T cells were tested for reactivity to SARS-CoV-2 S and N and four common cold coronavirus spike pools, as cell number allowed. Each well held 2 million to 2.5 million PBMCs cultured in IMDM containing approximately 5.4% human AB serum and 10 IU/ml IL-2. Half of the culture medium was replaced with fresh IL-2-containing medium on days 3 and 7. Triplicate replicate wells were generally used for each peptide culture condition. The leukapheresis product used for the unexposed donors was purchased from a commercial source. Ficoll-Paque PLUS gradient centrifugation was used to isolate PBMCs from either whole blood or leukapheresis product. PBMCs were either cryopreserved at -140 degrees C or used fresh in the expansion assay. The QIAamp Micro DNA Kit was used to extract genomic DNA from the CD4+ T cells.

Sequenced: CD4+ T cells from PBMCs, cultured in vitro. This clonotype was obtained from a human donor in good health. The V and J segments used are TRBV18 and TRBJ2-1; TRBD1 matches 10 bases in the middle. The CDR3 region reads CASSPPTGGDEQFF. The DNA reads as follows: TGTGCCAGCTCACCACCGACAGGGGGCGATGAGCAGTTCTTC.